Presented here are 10 T cell receptor beta chains from one specimen sequenced in a study of T cells expressing NK-cell markers. TCRdb reprocessed the 5' RACE reads, with one entry per CDR3 protein and no DNA. The sample yields 550,000 to 600,000 distinct CDR3 sequences, of which the top ten take up 3% to 4.5%. The sequenced sample was blood T cells: a sorted CD56 or NKG2C T cell subset, CD4+ or CD8+ T cells, or bulk PBMC T cells (not recorded which). These receptors all come from a man aged 18 to 29 in good health.

V gene TRBV7-2 combines with J gene TRBJ2-7. The CDR3 consists of 13 residues. CDR1 SGHTA and CDR2 FQGNSA come from the germline V gene. CDR3: CASSTRDYYEQYF.

The chain links TRBV5-1 to TRBJ2-6. The CDR3 totals 16 residues. The germline V gene encodes CDR1 SGHRS and CDR2 YFSETQ. CDR3 residues: CASSLGMSSGANVLTF.

The chain has TRBV6-4 and TRBJ2-4; checking the TCRdb D call of TRBD1 is not possible without DNA. The germline V gene has CDR1 MRHNA and CDR2 SNTAGT. CDR3 length equals 14 residues. The CDR3 loop is CARKSRVAKNIQYF.

The genes are TRBV5-5 and TRBJ1-5; TCRdb gives TRBD1 as the D gene, but with no DNA this cannot be confirmed. Germline-derived CDR1 and CDR2 are SGHKS and YYEKEE (reference sequence). This CDR3 contains 16 residues. The CDR3 is CASSTGTGFSNQPQHF.

This sequence joins TRBV12-3 or TRBV12-4 and TRBJ1-2; there is no DNA to check the TCRdb D call of TRBD1. This CDR3 is 14 amino acids long. The CDR3: CASSTGTGGAGYTF.

This chain joins TRBV12-3 or TRBV12-4 and TRBJ2-3; TCRdb selects TRBD1, and the lack of DNA leaves this call unchecked. The CDR3 runs to 14 residues. The CDR3 protein is CASSLRDYTDTQYF.

The chain joins TRBV4-1 to TRBJ1-2; the TCRdb D gene call, TRBD1, has no DNA to confirm it. CDR3 length equals 16 residues. The germline V gene encodes CDR1 MGHRA and CDR2 YSYEKL. CDR3 amino acids: CASSQDLQGSHYGYTF.

The rearrangement joins TRBV6-5 to TRBJ1-1; TCRdb proposes TRBD1, but this gene call is untestable without DNA. Germline V CDR1 and CDR2: MNHEY, SVGAGI. The CDR3 length is 16 residues. The CDR3 loop reads CASSPGWGGIRTEAFF.

CDR3: CATNSQGLHEQYF. The chain joins TRBV27 to TRBJ2-7; TCRdb's assignment of TRBD1 cannot be checked, as there is no DNA. Germline CDR1 and CDR2: MNHEY and SMNVEV (reference sequence). The CDR3 contains 13 residues.

The V gene is TRBV11-2, the J gene TRBJ2-1; the D call from TCRdb, TRBD1, cannot be confirmed without DNA. Per the germline V gene, CDR1 is SGHAT and CDR2 is FQNNGV. This CDR3 region has 13 residues. The chain's CDR3 is CASSYGTESEQFF.